The TCR beta chain described here comes from a study of control samples from healthy donors and cancer patients. Assay used: immunoSEQ multiplex PCR; TCRdb lists only in-frame clones, some missing. Of around 130,000 clones listed, approximately 91% are singletons. Sequencing was carried out using blood. This receptor was taken from a man aged 50-59 years in good health.

The CDR3 DNA follows: TGCGCCAGCAGCTCGGACAGGGGCTTTTCCTACGAGCAGTACTTC. Residues: CASSSDRGFSYEQYF. The chain employs TRBV5-1 and TRBJ2-7; 9 bases are shared with TRBD1. Germline V CDR1 and CDR2: SGHRS, YFSETQ. With V trimmed by 3 bases and J by 1 base, 5 bases remained unmatched. The CDR3 contains 15 residues.